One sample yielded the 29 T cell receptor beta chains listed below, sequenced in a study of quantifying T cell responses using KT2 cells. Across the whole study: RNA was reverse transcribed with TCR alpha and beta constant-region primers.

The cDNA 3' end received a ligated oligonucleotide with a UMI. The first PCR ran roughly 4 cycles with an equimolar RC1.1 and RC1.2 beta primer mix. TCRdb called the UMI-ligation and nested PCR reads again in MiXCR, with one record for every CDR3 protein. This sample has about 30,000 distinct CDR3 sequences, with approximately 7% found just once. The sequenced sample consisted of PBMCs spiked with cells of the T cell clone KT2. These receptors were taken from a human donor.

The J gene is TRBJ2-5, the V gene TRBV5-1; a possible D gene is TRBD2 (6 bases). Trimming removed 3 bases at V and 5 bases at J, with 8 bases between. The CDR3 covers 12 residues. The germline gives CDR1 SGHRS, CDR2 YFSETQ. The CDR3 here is CASSWREETQYF. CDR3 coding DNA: TGCGCCAGCAGCTGGAGGGAGGAGACCCAGTACTTC. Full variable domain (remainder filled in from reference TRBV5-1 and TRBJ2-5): KAGVTQTPRYLIKTRGQQVTLSCSPISGHRSVSWYQQTPGQGLQFLFEYFSETQRNKGNFPGRFSGRQFSNSRSEMNVSTLELGDSALYLCASSWREETQYFGPGTRLLVL.

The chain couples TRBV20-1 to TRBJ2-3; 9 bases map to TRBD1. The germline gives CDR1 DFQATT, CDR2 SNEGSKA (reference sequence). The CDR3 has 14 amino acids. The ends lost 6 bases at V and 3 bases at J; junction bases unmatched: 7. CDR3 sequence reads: CSAAGTGSTDTQYF. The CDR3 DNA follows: TGCAGTGCAGCCGGGACAGGGAGTACAGATACGCAGTATTTT.

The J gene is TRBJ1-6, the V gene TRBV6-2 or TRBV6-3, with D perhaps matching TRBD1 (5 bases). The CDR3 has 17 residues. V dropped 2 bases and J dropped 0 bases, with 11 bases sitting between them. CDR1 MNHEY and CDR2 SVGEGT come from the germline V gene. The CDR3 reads CASSYPPGRSYNSPLHF. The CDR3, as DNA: TGTGCCAGCAGTTACCCGCCGGGACGCTCCTATAATTCACCCCTCCACTTT.

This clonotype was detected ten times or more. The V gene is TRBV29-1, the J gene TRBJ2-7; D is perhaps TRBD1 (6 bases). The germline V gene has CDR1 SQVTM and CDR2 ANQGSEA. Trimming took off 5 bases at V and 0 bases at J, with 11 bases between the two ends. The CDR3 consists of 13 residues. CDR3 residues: CSVRTVLSYEQYF. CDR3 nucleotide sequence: TGCAGCGTTAGGACAGTACTCTCCTACGAGCAGTACTTC.

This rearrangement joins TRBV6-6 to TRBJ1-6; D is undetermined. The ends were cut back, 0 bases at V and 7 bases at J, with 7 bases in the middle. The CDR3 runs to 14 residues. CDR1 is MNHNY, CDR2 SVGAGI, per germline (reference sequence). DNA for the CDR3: TGTGCCAGCAGTTACTCTTCGGGGAATTCACCCCTCCACTTT. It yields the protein CASSYSSGNSPLHF.

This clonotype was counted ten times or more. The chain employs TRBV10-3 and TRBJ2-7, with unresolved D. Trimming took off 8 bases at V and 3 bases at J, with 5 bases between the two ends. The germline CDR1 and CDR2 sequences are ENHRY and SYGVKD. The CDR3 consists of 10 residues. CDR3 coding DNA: TGTGCCATCGGTGGCTACGAGCAGTACTTC. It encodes CAIGGYEQYF.

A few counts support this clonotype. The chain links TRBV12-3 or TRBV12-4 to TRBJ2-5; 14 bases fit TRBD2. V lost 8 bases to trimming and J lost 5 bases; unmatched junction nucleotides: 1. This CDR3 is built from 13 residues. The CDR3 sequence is CASGTSGSETQYF. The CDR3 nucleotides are TGTGCCAGCGGGACTAGCGGGAGTGAGACCCAGTACTTC.

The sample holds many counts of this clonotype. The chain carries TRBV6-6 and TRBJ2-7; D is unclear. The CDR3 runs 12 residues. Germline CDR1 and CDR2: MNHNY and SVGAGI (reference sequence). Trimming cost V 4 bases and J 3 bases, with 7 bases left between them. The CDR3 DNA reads TGTGCCAGCAGTTTGAGCCGCTACGAGCAGTACTTC. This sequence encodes CASSLSRYEQYF.

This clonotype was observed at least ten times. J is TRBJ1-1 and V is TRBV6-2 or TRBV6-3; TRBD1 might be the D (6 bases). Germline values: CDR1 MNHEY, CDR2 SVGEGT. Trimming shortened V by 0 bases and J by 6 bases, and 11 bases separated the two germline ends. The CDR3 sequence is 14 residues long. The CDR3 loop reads CASSYSNRVAEAFF. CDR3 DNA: TGTGCCAGCAGTTACTCGAACAGGGTGGCTGAAGCTTTCTTT.

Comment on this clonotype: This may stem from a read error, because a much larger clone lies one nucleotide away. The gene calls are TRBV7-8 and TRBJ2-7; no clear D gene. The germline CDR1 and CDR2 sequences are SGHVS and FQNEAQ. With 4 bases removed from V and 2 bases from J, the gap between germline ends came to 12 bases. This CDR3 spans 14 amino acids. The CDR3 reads CASSSWPRAYEQYF. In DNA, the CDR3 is TGTGCCAGCAGCTCTTGGCCGAGAGCCTACGAGCAGTACTTC.

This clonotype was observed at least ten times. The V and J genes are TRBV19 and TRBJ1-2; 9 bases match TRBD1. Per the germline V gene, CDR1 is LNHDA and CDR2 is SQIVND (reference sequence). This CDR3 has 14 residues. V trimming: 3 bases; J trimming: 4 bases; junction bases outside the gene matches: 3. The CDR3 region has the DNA TGTGCCAGTAGTATCACGACAGGGGGCTATGGCTACACCTTC. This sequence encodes CASSITTGGYGYTF.

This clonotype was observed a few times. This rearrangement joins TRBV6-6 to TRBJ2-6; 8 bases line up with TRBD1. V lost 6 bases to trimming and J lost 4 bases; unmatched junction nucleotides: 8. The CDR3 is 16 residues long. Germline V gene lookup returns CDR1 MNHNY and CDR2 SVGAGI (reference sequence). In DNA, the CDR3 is TGTGCCAGCAGGACGCTCAGGGGGCCCGGGGCCAACGTCCTGACTTTC. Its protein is CASRTLRGPGANVLTF.

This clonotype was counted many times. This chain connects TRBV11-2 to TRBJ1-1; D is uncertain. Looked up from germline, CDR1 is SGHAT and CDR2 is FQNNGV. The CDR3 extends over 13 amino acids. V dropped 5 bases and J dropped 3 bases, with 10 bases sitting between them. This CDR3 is CASSELGYTEAFF. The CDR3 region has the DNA TGTGCCAGCAGCGAACTCGGGTACACTGAAGCTTTCTTT. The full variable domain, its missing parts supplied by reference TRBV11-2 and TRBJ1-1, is EAGVAQSPRYKIIEKRQSVAFWCNPISGHATLYWYQQILGQGPKLLIQFQNNGVVDDSQLPKDRFSAERLKGVDSTLKIQPAKLEDSAVYLCASSELGYTEAFFGQGTRLTVV.

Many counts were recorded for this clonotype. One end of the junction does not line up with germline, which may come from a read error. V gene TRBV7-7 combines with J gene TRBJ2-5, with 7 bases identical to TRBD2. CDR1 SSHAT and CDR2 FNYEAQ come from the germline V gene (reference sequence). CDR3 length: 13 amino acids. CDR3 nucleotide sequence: TGTGCTAGCAGCTTAGGAGCGGGGGAGACCCAGTACTTC. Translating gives CASSLGAGETQYF.

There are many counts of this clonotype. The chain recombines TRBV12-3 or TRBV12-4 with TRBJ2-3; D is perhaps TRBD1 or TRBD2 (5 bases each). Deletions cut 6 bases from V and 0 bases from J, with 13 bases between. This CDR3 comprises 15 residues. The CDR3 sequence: CASRGDVTSTDTQYF. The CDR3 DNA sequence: TGTGCCAGCAGGGGGGACGTCACTAGCACAGATACGCAGTATTTT.

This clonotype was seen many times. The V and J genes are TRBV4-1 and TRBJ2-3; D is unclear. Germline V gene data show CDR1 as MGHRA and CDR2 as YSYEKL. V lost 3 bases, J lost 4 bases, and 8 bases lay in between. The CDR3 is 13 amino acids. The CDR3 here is CASSHQGSDTQYF. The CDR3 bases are TGCGCCAGCAGCCATCAAGGGTCAGATACGCAGTATTTT.

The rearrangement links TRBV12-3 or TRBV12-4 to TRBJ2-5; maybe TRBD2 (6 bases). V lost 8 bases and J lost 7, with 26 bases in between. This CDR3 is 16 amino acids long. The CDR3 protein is CASQLAPGWGGGTQYF. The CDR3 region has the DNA TGTGCCAGCCAGCTGGCCCCCGGCTGGGGAGGTGGGACCCAGTACTTC.

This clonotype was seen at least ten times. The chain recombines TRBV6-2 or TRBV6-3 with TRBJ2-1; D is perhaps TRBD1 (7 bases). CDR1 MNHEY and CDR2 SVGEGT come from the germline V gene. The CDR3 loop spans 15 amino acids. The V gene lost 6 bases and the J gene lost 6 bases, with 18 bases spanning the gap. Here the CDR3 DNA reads TGTGCCAGCAGGCCGCCCTCAGGGGGGCTCAATGAGCAGTTCTTC. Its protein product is CASRPPSGGLNEQFF.

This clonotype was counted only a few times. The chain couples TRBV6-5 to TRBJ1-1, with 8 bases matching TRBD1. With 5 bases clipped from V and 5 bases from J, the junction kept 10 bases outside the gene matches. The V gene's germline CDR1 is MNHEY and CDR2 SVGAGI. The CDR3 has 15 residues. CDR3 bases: TGTGCCAGCAGTCCGACGACAGGGGCGGGAACTGAAGCTTTCTTT. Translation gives CASSPTTGAGTEAFF.

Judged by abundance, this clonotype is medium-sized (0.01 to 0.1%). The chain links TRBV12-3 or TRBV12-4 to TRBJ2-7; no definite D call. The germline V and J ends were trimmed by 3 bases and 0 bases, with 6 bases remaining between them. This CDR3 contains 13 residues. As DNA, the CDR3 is TGTGCCAGCAGTTTTTCTAGCTCCTACGAGCAGTACTTC. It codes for CASSFSSSYEQYF.

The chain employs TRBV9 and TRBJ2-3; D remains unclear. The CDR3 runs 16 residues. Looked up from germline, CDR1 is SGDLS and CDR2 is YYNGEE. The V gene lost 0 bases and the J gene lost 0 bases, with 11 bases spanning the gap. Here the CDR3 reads CASSVGLTKSTDTQYF. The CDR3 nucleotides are TGTGCCAGCAGCGTAGGGCTTACTAAGAGCACAGATACGCAGTATTTT. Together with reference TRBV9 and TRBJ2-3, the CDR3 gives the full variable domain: DSGVTQTPKHLITATGQRVTLRCSPRSGDLSVYWYQQSLDQGLQFLIQYYNGEERAKGNILERFSAQQFPDLHSELNLSSLELGDSALYFCASSVGLTKSTDTQYFGPGTRLTVL.

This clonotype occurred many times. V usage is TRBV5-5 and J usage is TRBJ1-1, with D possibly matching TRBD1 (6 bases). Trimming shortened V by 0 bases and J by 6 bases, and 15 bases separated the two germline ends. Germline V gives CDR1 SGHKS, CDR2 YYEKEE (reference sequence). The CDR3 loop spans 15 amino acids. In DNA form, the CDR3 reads TGTGCCAGCAGCTTGGGGCACAGGGACGTTTCTGAAGCTTTCTTT. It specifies CASSLGHRDVSEAFF.

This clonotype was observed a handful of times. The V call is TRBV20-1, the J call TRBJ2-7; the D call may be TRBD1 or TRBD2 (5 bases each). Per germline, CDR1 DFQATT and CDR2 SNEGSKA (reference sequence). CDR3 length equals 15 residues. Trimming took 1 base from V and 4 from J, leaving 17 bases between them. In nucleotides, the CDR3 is TGCAGTGCTAGAGGATTTGGGGGTCCCCTTTACGAGCAGTACTTC. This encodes CSARGFGGPLYEQYF.

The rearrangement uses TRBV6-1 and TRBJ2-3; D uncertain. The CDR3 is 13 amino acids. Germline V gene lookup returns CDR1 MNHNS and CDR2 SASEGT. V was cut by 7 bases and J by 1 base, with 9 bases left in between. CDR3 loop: CASTTWGTDTQYF. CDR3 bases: TGTGCCAGCACTACGTGGGGCACAGATACGCAGTATTTT.

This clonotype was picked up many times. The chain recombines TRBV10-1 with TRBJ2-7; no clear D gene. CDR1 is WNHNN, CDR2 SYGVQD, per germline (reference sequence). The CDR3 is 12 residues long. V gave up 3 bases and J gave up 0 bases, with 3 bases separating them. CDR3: CASSDSSYEQYF. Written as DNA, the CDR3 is TGCGCCAGCAGTGACAGCTCCTACGAGCAGTACTTC.

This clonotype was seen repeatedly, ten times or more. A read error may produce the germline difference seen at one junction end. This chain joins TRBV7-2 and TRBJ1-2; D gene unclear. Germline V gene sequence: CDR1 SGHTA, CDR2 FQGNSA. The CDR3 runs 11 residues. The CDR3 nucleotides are TGTGCCAGCAGCCTACAATCGACGGGTATCTTC. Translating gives CASSLQSTGIF.

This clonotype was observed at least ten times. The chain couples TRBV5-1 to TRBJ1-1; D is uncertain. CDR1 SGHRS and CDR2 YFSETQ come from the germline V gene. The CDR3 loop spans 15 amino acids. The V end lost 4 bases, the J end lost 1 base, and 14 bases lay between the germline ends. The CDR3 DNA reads TGCGCCAGCAGCCGCCGGGAGGGCGGGAACACTGAAGCTTTCTTT. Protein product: CASSRREGGNTEAFF.

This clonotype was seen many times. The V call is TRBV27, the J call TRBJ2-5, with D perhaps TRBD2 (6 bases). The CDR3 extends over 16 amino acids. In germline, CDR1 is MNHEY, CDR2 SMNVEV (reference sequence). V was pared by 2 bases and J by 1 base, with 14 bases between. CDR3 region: CASSLVGSGLQETQYF. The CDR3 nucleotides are TGTGCCAGCAGTTTAGTTGGTAGCGGACTCCAAGAGACCCAGTACTTC.

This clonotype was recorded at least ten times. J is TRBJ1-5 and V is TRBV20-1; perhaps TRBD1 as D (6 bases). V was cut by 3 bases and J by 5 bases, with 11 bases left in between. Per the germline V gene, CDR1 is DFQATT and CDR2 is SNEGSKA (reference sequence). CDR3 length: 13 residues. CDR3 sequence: CSASASGDQPQHF. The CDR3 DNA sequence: TGCAGTGCTAGTGCGTCAGGGGATCAGCCCCAGCATTTT.